This T cell receptor (beta chain) was sequenced during a study of blood T cells in healthy people across ages. Findings and limits, study-wide: For the donors, CMV status was unknown and possibly confounded expanded clonotype changes.

Alongside a J-beta primer mix, a sample-barcoded 5' primer served in a second PCR lasting about 6 to 11 cycles. Through a template-switch adaptor with 12 random nucleotides, each cDNA molecule received a tag. TCRdb used MiXCR to reprocess the 5' RACE reads, holding one entry per CDR3 protein. The sample has more than 650,000 distinct CDR3 sequences; approximately 22% are singletons. This clonotype was detected only a few times. The antigen is unknown. Sequencing was carried out using blood. This clonotype was sampled from a man aged 65 to 85 in good health.

CDR3 loop: CASSPLVNEQYF. The CDR3 DNA reads TGTGCCAGCTCACCACTGGTAAACGAGCAGTACTTC. V is TRBV18 and J is TRBJ2-7; no clear D. Germline values: CDR1 KGHSH, CDR2 LQKENI. The CDR3 is 12 residues long. The V and J ends lost 1 base and 5 bases respectively, with 6 bases between them.